Listed here are 25 T cell receptor beta chains from one sample, sequenced in a study of T cells after yellow fever vaccination. TCRdb re-called the 5' RACE reads through MiXCR, storing one row per CDR3 protein. The sample carries hundreds of thousands of distinct CDR3 sequences, about a sixth recorded once. The material was PBMCs, obtained 5 to 6 days after the first yellow fever vaccination. The receptors come from a man younger than 30 who received the YFV17D yellow fever vaccine.

In this sample, this clonotype turned up a few times. This rearrangement joins TRBV7-9 to TRBJ2-7; D remains unclear. CDR1 and CDR2 (germline): SEHNR, FQNEAQ (reference sequence). Between the trimmed V and J ends, which lost 5 bases and 2 bases, there was a span of 13 bases. This CDR3 comprises 14 residues. The DNA for the CDR3 is TGTGCCAGCAGCCTAATGAATAGGCCCTACGAGCAGTACTTC. Amino acids: CASSLMNRPYEQYF.

The V gene is TRBV28, the J gene TRBJ2-1; D not certain. With 2 bases removed from V and 8 bases from J, the gap between germline ends came to 16 bases. CDR3 length: 15 amino acids. CDR1 MDHEN and CDR2 SYDVKM come from the germline V gene. The CDR3 protein is CASSLRSGHNDEQFF. The CDR3, as DNA: TGTGCCAGCAGTTTACGATCGGGTCATAACGATGAGCAGTTCTTC. The variable domain in full, with the rest retrieved from reference TRBV28 and TRBJ2-1, is DVKVTQSSRYLVKRTGEKVFLECVQDMDHENMFWYRQDPGLGLRLIYFSYDVKMKEKGDIPEGYSVSREKKERFSLILESASTNQTSMYLCASSLRSGHNDEQFFGPGTRLTVL.

This clonotype was recorded many times. This chain joins TRBV19 and TRBJ2-1, with 8 positions matching TRBD2. The CDR3 consists of 12 residues. After removal of 4 bases from V and 13 bases from J, the junction contained 6 bases not matched to a gene. CDR1 is LNHDA, CDR2 SQIVND, per germline (reference sequence). CDR3 DNA sequence: TGTGCCAGTAGTACATCGGGGGGGCAACAGTTCTTC. Protein sequence: CASSTSGGQQFF.

The rearrangement joins TRBV5-1 to TRBJ2-5, with 16 bases fitting TRBD2. The CDR3 is 19 residues long. With 4 bases clipped from V and 0 bases from J, the junction kept 9 bases outside the gene matches. Germline lookup yields CDR1 SGHRS and CDR2 YFSETQ. The CDR3 nucleotides read TGCGCCAGCAGCGGTGAAGGGACTAGCGGGGGGGGCTACCAAGAGACCCAGTACTTC. This encodes CASSGEGTSGGGYQETQYF.

The V call is TRBV4-3, the J call TRBJ2-7; TRBD2 matches 7 bases. CDR1 is LGHNA and CDR2 is YSLEER in the germline V gene. Trimming removed 1 base from V and 4 bases from J; junction bases left unmatched: 4. The CDR3 is 14 amino acids. The CDR3 reads CASSQATGGYEQYF. The CDR3 DNA reads as TGCGCCAGCAGCCAAGCCACGGGGGGATACGAGCAGTACTTC.

The rearrangement joins TRBV9 to TRBJ2-7, with 10 positions matching TRBD1. This CDR3 is built from 17 residues. Unmatched junction bases numbered 10, after V lost 3 bases and J lost 1 base. From germline, CDR1 is SGDLS and CDR2 YYNGEE. Here the CDR3 DNA reads TGTGCCAGCAGCGGGGATAGACAGGGGGCTCCATCCTACGAGCAGTACGTC. Its translation: CASSGDRQGAPSYEQYV.

This clonotype was found a few times. The V gene is TRBV19, the J gene TRBJ1-5; no definite D call. Trimming stripped 7 bases from V and 5 bases from J, with 15 bases between. The CDR3 contains 14 residues. Germline CDR1 reads LNHDA; CDR2 reads SQIVND (reference sequence). The CDR3 DNA follows: TGTGCCAGTACGACAAAGGCCTCCGATCAGCCCCAGCATTTT. Translation: CASTTKASDQPQHF.

This clonotype was counted ten times or more. In nucleotides, the CDR3 is TGTGCCAGCAGCTTACCGGGACAGGATCAAGAGACCCAGTACTTC. This translates into CASSLPGQDQETQYF. The V and J genes are TRBV7-9 and TRBJ2-5, with 8 bases lining up with TRBD1. Trimming cost V 2 bases and J 2 bases; bases outside gene matches: 4. This CDR3 spans 15 amino acids. The germline CDR1 and CDR2 sequences are SEHNR and FQNEAQ (reference sequence).

DNA for the CDR3: TGCAGTGCTAGAAGAGAGGGTGGGTGGAACTCCTACGAGCAGTACTTC. Its protein is CSARREGGWNSYEQYF. The chain couples TRBV20-1 to TRBJ2-7; possibly TRBD2 for D (5 bases). The CDR3 length is 16 residues. Germline V gene lookup returns CDR1 DFQATT and CDR2 SNEGSKA (reference sequence). V lost 2 bases and J 0 bases, leaving 17 bases between the germline ends.

This clonotype was counted at least ten times. The V gene is TRBV12-3 or TRBV12-4, the J gene TRBJ1-2; D is perhaps TRBD1 (5 bases). The ends were cut back, 0 bases at V and 10 bases at J, with 18 bases in the middle. CDR3 length: 15 amino acids. CDR3 sequence: CASSLARGVKPLYTF. The CDR3 DNA sequence: TGTGCCAGCAGTTTAGCGCGAGGGGTAAAACCACTCTACACCTTC.

This clonotype was recorded many times. This sequence joins TRBV12-3 or TRBV12-4 and TRBJ1-2; unclear D gene. This CDR3 has 13 residues. V was cut by 5 bases and J by 5 bases, with 12 bases left in between. CDR3 region: CASSRTEEYGYTF. The CDR3 DNA follows: TGTGCCAGCAGTCGGACTGAGGAGTATGGCTACACCTTC.

The chain couples TRBV20-1 to TRBJ1-4; unclear D gene. V was pared by 0 bases and J by 7 bases, with 3 bases between. Germline V lookup: CDR1 DFQATT, CDR2 SNEGSKA (reference sequence). This CDR3 is built from 11 residues. In nucleotides, the CDR3 is TGCAGTGCTAGAGATCGTGAAAAACTGTTTTTT. Translated: CSARDREKLFF.

V and J are TRBV7-2 and TRBJ2-3; D remains unclear. This CDR3 is built from 15 residues. Germline-derived CDR1 and CDR2 are SGHTA and FQGNSA. The V and J ends lost 5 bases and 1 base respectively, with 13 bases between them. CDR3 sequence reads: CASSTPRAGTDTQYF. DNA of the CDR3: TGTGCCAGCAGCACCCCAAGGGCCGGCACAGATACGCAGTATTTT.

In its sample, this clonotype was seen a few times. V usage is TRBV4-3 and J usage is TRBJ2-1; 11 nucleotides align to TRBD2. CDR3 length: 17 residues. J lost 6 bases, V lost 2 bases, and 9 bases had no gene match. Germline assignment: CDR1 LGHNA and CDR2 YSLEER. CDR3 nucleotides: TGCGCCAGCAGCCAAAAAGGACTAGCGGGCCAATTCAATGAGCAGTTCTTC. This codes for CASSQKGLAGQFNEQFF.

In this sample, this clonotype turned up a few times. The chain uses TRBV5-1 and TRBJ1-2; 7 bases line up with TRBD1. Germline V gene sequence: CDR1 SGHRS, CDR2 YFSETQ. Unmatched junction bases numbered 6, after V lost 2 bases and J lost 8 bases. This CDR3 has 13 amino acids. DNA for the CDR3: TGCGCCAGCAGCTTTACAGGGGAAGAGGGCTACACCTTC. This sequence encodes CASSFTGEEGYTF.

The chain employs TRBV9 and TRBJ2-3; D may be TRBD1 or TRBD2 (5 bases each). In germline, CDR1 is SGDLS, CDR2 YYNGEE. Trimming stripped 1 base from V and 7 bases from J, with 19 bases between. The CDR3 spans 16 residues. The CDR3 loop is CASSVTGGPSPHTQYF. CDR3 DNA: TGTGCCAGCAGCGTAACTGGGGGACCCTCCCCCCATACGCAGTATTTT. Based on the CDR3 plus reference TRBV9 and TRBJ2-3, the full variable domain is DSGVTQTPKHLITATGQRVTLRCSPRSGDLSVYWYQQSLDQGLQFLIQYYNGEERAKGNILERFSAQQFPDLHSELNLSSLELGDSALYFCASSVTGGPSPHTQYFGPGTRLTVL.

This clonotype has just a few counts. The chain carries TRBV7-2 and TRBJ1-6, with TRBD1 as a possible D gene (5 bases). CDR1 is SGHTA and CDR2 is FQGNSA in the germline V gene. V gave up 4 bases and J gave up 5 bases, with 12 bases separating them. The CDR3 is 15 amino acids. CDR3 region: CASSSQTVHNSPLHF. CDR3 sequence (DNA): TGTGCCAGCAGCTCCCAGACAGTTCATAATTCACCCCTCCACTTT.

On this clonotype itself: This may be a read error, as it is one base from a much larger clone. The chain is built from TRBV6-5 and TRBJ1-1; no firm D call. The CDR3 has 13 amino acids. In germline, CDR1 is MNHEY, CDR2 SVGAGI. V shed 2 bases and J shed 1 base, with 5 bases lying between them. CDR3 bases: TGTGCCAGCAGTTACATGGAGAACACTGAAGCTTTCTTT. This translates into CASSYMENTEAFF.

This clonotype was recorded a few times. CDR3: CASTAGWSNYGYTF. The CDR3 region has the DNA TGTGCCAGCACCGCCGGCTGGTCTAACTATGGCTACACCTTC. This rearrangement joins TRBV12-3 or TRBV12-4 to TRBJ1-2; D unclear. CDR3 size: 14 residues. Trimming cost V 7 bases and J 0 bases, with 12 bases left between them.

The chain employs TRBV20-1 and TRBJ2-3; either TRBD1 or TRBD2 may fit D (5 bases each). V was shortened by 5 bases and J by 5 bases, with 14 bases between the two germline ends. The germline gives CDR1 DFQATT, CDR2 SNEGSKA (reference sequence). The CDR3 spans 13 residues. CDR3 coding DNA: TGCAGTGCTCTTTGGGACGGTGGAGATACGCAGTATTTT. Amino acid sequence: CSALWDGGDTQYF.

The chain uses TRBV6-1 and TRBJ1-6; the D gene is possibly TRBD1 (5 bases). Germline V gives CDR1 MNHNS, CDR2 SASEGT. V was shortened by 6 bases and J by 5 bases, with 11 bases between the two germline ends. The CDR3 is made up of 14 amino acids. CDR3 protein: CASRTPRDNSPLHF. The CDR3 DNA sequence: TGTGCCAGCAGAACCCCCAGGGATAATTCACCCCTCCACTTT.

V gene TRBV20-1 combines with J gene TRBJ2-2; the D is unclear. Germline CDR1 is DFQATT and CDR2 is SNEGSKA (reference sequence). The V gene lost 2 bases and the J gene lost 4 bases, with 8 bases spanning the gap. CDR3 length: 13 residues. Here the CDR3 reads CSARRTSTGELFF. The CDR3 nucleotides are TGCAGTGCTAGAAGAACAAGCACCGGGGAGCTGTTTTTT.

This clonotype appeared many times. The chain couples TRBV12-3 or TRBV12-4 to TRBJ1-4; possibly TRBD1 for D (6 bases). Trimming shortened V by 3 bases and J by 0 bases, and 14 bases separated the two germline ends. CDR3 length equals 17 residues. The CDR3 bases are TGTGCCAGCAGTTTGGAGACAGGAACCACAACTAATGAAAAACTGTTTTTT. Its protein is CASSLETGTTTNEKLFF.

This CDR3 reads CASSLDPSGVYEQYF. The CDR3 region has the DNA TGTGCCAGCAGCCTAGACCCTAGCGGGGTGTACGAGCAGTACTTC. This chain connects TRBV9 to TRBJ2-7, with TRBD2 matching 9 bases. This CDR3 is 15 amino acids long. CDR1 is SGDLS and CDR2 is YYNGEE in the germline V gene. V was pared by 4 bases and J by 4 bases, with 9 bases of the junction left unmatched.

CDR3 in DNA: TGCGCCAGCAAGGACTCCCAATCAGCCGGGGAGCTGTTTTTT. The encoded protein is CASKDSQSAGELFF. The chain uses TRBV5-1 and TRBJ2-2; maybe TRBD2 (5 bases). CDR1 is SGHRS, CDR2 YFSETQ, per germline. The CDR3 is 14 residues long. V was clipped by 6 bases and J by 6 bases, with 15 bases between them.